The 29 T cell receptor beta chains given below trace back to one sample, sequenced in a study of blood T cell repertoires in COVID-19. Sequencing used immunoSEQ multiplex PCR; TCRdb keeps in-frame clones, though not all of them. The sample includes 110,000 or so clones, 75% to 90% of them seen just once. The material sequenced was peripheral blood. These receptors were taken from a woman aged 45-65 years with acute or convalescent COVID-19.

The rearrangement links TRBV4-1 to TRBJ2-7; TRBD1 agrees at 8 bases. CDR1 and CDR2 (germline): MGHRA, YSYEKL. The CDR3 is 15 residues long. The J segment lost 5 bases and the V segment lost 5 bases, leaving 11 bases of the junction unmatched. As DNA, the CDR3 is TGCGCCAGCAGCTCCCAGGGGGCGGCCGAAGACGAGCAGTACTTC. This translates into CASSSQGAAEDEQYF.

The chain couples TRBV3-1 (or the pseudogene TRBV3-2) to TRBJ2-5, with TRBD2 matching 10 bases. Unmatched junction bases numbered 3, after V lost 4 bases and J lost 1 base. Germline loops: CDR1 LGHDT, CDR2 YNNKEL (reference sequence). CDR3 length: 15 residues. CDR3 sequence: CASSRRTSGQETQYF. The CDR3 region has the DNA TGTGCCAGCAGCCGAAGGACTAGCGGCCAAGAGACCCAGTACTTC.

This chain joins TRBV19 and TRBJ2-3, with TRBD1 matching 7 bases. V shed 6 bases, J shed 7 bases, and the junction held 10 bases outside the gene matches. Germline CDR1 and CDR2: LNHDA and SQIVND (reference sequence). This CDR3 contains 14 residues. The CDR3 bases are TGTGCCAGTAGCTCCGGGACAGTAATAAATACGCAGTATTTT. This gives the protein CASSSGTVINTQYF.

V is TRBV15 and J is TRBJ2-7; D might be TRBD2 (6 bases). The V gene's germline CDR1 is LNHNV and CDR2 YYDKDF (reference sequence). The CDR3 is 15 amino acids. With 1 base removed from V and 6 bases from J, the gap between germline ends came to 16 bases. Written as DNA, the CDR3 is TGTGCCACCAGCAGAGCACGACTGACTAGTGCCGAGCAGTACTTC. Translating it yields CATSRARLTSAEQYF.

V gene TRBV25-1 combines with J gene TRBJ1-5, with D tentatively TRBD1 (6 bases). Trimming removed 7 bases at V and 9 bases at J, with 22 bases between. CDR1 and CDR2 (germline): MGHDK, SYGVNS. The CDR3 consists of 15 residues. In nucleotides, the CDR3 is TGTGCCAGCATAAACAGGGCGACCCTCCGTCGGCCCCAGCATTTT. Its translation: CASINRATLRRPQHF.

The chain combines TRBV11-2 with TRBJ1-5; 7 positions agree with TRBD1. J gave up 1 base and V 4 bases, and 7 bases lay outside the gene matches. This CDR3 spans 16 amino acids. Germline assignment: CDR1 SGHAT and CDR2 FQNNGV. The CDR3 nucleotides read TGTGCCAGCAGCTCTCGACAGGGTTTAAGCAATCAGCCCCAGCATTTT. Translated, it gives CASSSRQGLSNQPQHF.

The chain joins TRBV19 to TRBJ1-1, with D possibly TRBD1 on 6 matching bases. CDR1 LNHDA and CDR2 SQIVND come from the germline V gene (reference sequence). V was shortened by 3 bases and J by 8 bases, with 7 bases between the two germline ends. The CDR3 spans 11 residues. CDR3 in DNA: TGTGCCAGTAGTATTAGGGGGGAAGCTTTCTTT. Amino acids: CASSIRGEAFF.

The gene calls are TRBV5-1 and TRBJ1-6, with 9 bases fitting TRBD1. Germline V CDR1 and CDR2: SGHRS, YFSETQ. The CDR3 contains 15 residues. V gave up 4 bases and J gave up 7 bases; unmatched junction bases: 6. The CDR3 reads CASSQTQGANSPLHF. The CDR3 DNA reads as TGCGCCAGCAGCCAAACACAGGGGGCCAATTCACCCCTCCACTTT.

The CDR3 DNA is TGTGCCGCCAGACAGGGGGCCGGTGGCTACACCTTC. Translating it yields CAARQGAGGYTF. V usage is TRBV19 and J usage is TRBJ1-2, with 10 bases fitting TRBD1. Germline V CDR1 and CDR2: LNHDA, SQIVND (reference sequence). Trimming at V came to 11 bases and at J to 7 bases, leaving 7 bases not matched to a gene. The CDR3 covers 12 residues.

The chain combines TRBV7-9 with TRBJ2-7; weak D call: TRBD2 (6 bases). The germline V gene has CDR1 SEHNR and CDR2 FQNEAQ (reference sequence). The CDR3 length is 14 residues. The V end lost 3 bases, the J end lost 6 bases, and 15 bases lay between the germline ends. CDR3 bases: TGTGCCAGCAGCTTGTCGCTTACGGGACTCGAGCAGTACTTC. This gives the protein CASSLSLTGLEQYF.

The CDR3 reads CASSIRGVIMNTEAFF. CDR3 sequence (DNA): TGTGCCAGTAGTATACGAGGCGTAATAATGAACACTGAAGCTTTCTTT. V is TRBV19 and J is TRBJ1-1; no clear D gene. CDR3 size: 16 residues. V lost 2 bases and J 0 bases, leaving 13 bases between the germline ends. Per germline, CDR1 LNHDA and CDR2 SQIVND (reference sequence).

The chain recombines TRBV14 with TRBJ2-1; 10 nucleotides match TRBD2. V shed 0 bases, J shed 0 bases, and the junction held 8 bases outside the gene matches. Germline V gene lookup returns CDR1 SGHDN and CDR2 FVKESK. The CDR3 consists of 19 residues. This CDR3 reads CASSQDPSGSFSSYNEQFF. As DNA, the CDR3 is TGTGCCAGCAGCCAAGATCCTAGCGGGAGCTTCAGCTCCTACAATGAGCAGTTCTTC.

This sequence joins TRBV19 and TRBJ1-5, with 8 bases fitting TRBD1. This CDR3 region has 13 residues. Germline loops: CDR1 LNHDA, CDR2 SQIVND (reference sequence). The J segment lost 7 bases and the V segment lost 6 bases, leaving 5 bases of the junction unmatched. Here the CDR3 DNA reads TGTGCCAGTAGCGGACAGGGAAGCCAGCCCCAGCATTTT. Its translation: CASSGQGSQPQHF.

The chain joins TRBV15 to TRBJ2-1; D uncertain. Germline CDR1 LNHNV, CDR2 YYDKDF (reference sequence). This CDR3 comprises 13 residues. The germline V and J ends were trimmed by 3 bases and 6 bases, with 9 bases remaining between them. The CDR3 here is CATSRGSGNEQFF. In DNA form, the CDR3 reads TGTGCCACCAGCAGGGGCAGTGGCAATGAGCAGTTCTTC.

This clone came up once. V is TRBV19 and J is TRBJ2-2; 8 bases match TRBD1. The CDR3 is 14 amino acids. Germline V CDR1 and CDR2: LNHDA, SQIVND (reference sequence). The J segment lost 2 bases and the V segment lost 5 bases, leaving 1 base of the junction unmatched. This CDR3 reads CASSSGGNTGELFF. The CDR3 region has the DNA TGTGCCAGTAGTTCAGGGGGCAACACCGGGGAGCTGTTTTTT.

The chain has TRBV18 and TRBJ2-1; tentative D call: TRBD1 (5 bases). The ends were cut back, 3 bases at V and 0 bases at J, with 12 bases in the middle. The CDR3 is made up of 16 amino acids. From germline, CDR1 is KGHSH and CDR2 LQKENI. This CDR3 reads CASSPGQAHSYNEQFF. CDR3 nucleotides: TGTGCCAGCTCACCGGGGCAGGCTCACTCCTACAATGAGCAGTTCTTC.

This clone was seen once. V is TRBV15 and J is TRBJ1-3; D ambiguous. V lost 0 bases, J lost 0 bases, and 9 bases lay in between. In germline, CDR1 is LNHNV, CDR2 YYDKDF (reference sequence). The CDR3 has 16 residues. CDR3 loop: CATSRDLSSSGNTIYF. DNA of the CDR3: TGTGCCACCAGCAGAGACCTCTCGAGCTCTGGAAACACCATATATTTT.

V gene TRBV2 combines with J gene TRBJ2-7; D possibly corresponds to TRBD2 (6 bases). The length of the CDR3 is 14 residues. CDR1 and CDR2 (germline): SNHLY, FYNNEI. The V gene lost 3 bases and the J gene lost 5 bases, with 14 bases spanning the gap. Here the CDR3 reads CASSDPRRADEQYF. Written as DNA, the CDR3 is TGTGCCAGCAGTGACCCTCGGAGGGCCGACGAGCAGTACTTC.

The chain uses TRBV30 and TRBJ2-3, with D possibly being TRBD2 (5 bases). Germline V lookup: CDR1 GTSNPN, CDR2 SVGIG (reference sequence). The CDR3 contains 14 residues. V was clipped by 2 bases and J by 4 bases, with 13 bases between them. Here the CDR3 reads CAWSIISVSDTQYF. CDR3 coding DNA: TGTGCCTGGAGTATCATTAGCGTTTCAGATACGCAGTATTTT. Filled out from reference TRBV30 and TRBJ2-3, the complete variable domain reads SQTIHQWPATLVQPVGSPLSLECTVEGTSNPNLYWYRQAAGRGLQLLFYSVGIGQISSEVPQNLSASRPQDRQFILSSKKLLLSDSGFYLCAWSIISVSDTQYFGPGTRLTVL.

The chain combines TRBV19 with TRBJ2-3; tentative D call: TRBD1 (6 bases). Germline CDR1 reads LNHDA; CDR2 reads SQIVND (reference sequence). This CDR3 has 14 amino acids. V was cut by 4 bases and J by 3 bases, with 11 bases left in between. CDR3 nucleotide sequence: TGTGCCAGTAGTACCCGAGGGGGAACAGATACGCAGTATTTT. Translated: CASSTRGGTDTQYF.

The rearrangement links TRBV3-1 (or the pseudogene TRBV3-2) to TRBJ1-4, with 7 bases lining up with TRBD1. The germline V gene encodes CDR1 LGHDT and CDR2 YNNKEL (reference sequence). The J segment lost 6 bases and the V segment lost 3 bases, leaving 4 bases of the junction unmatched. The CDR3 is 14 amino acids. CDR3 sequence reads: CASSQSQGDEKLFF. CDR3 nucleotides: TGTGCCAGCAGCCAGTCCCAGGGGGATGAAAAACTGTTTTTT.

This clone occurred once. V is TRBV3-1 (or the pseudogene TRBV3-2) and J is TRBJ1-3; D is unresolved. The CDR3 loop spans 16 amino acids. Deletions cut 4 bases from V and 4 bases from J, with 17 bases between. CDR1 is LGHDT and CDR2 is YNNKEL in the germline V gene (reference sequence). This CDR3 is CASSPSGRIGGNTIYF. CDR3 sequence (DNA): TGTGCCAGCAGCCCCAGTGGGAGGATAGGAGGAAACACCATATATTTT.

J is TRBJ1-5 and V is TRBV30, with D possibly matching TRBD1 (5 bases). The CDR3 is 15 residues long. Germline CDR1 and CDR2: GTSNPN and SVGIG (reference sequence). V lost 0 bases, J lost 3 bases, and 12 bases lay in between. CDR3 nucleotide sequence: TGTGCCTGGAGTGTATATGGACAACTCAATCAGCCCCAGCATTTT. This sequence encodes CAWSVYGQLNQPQHF.

This chain connects TRBV7-7 to TRBJ2-7, with D possibly matching TRBD1 (6 bases). Trimming left V 3 bases short and J 2 bases short, with 14 bases between. CDR3 length: 15 amino acids. Germline CDR1 reads SSHAT; CDR2 reads FNYEAQ (reference sequence). The CDR3 loop reads CASSFKPGHPYEQYF. As DNA, the CDR3 is TGTGCCAGCAGCTTCAAACCGGGACACCCCTACGAGCAGTACTTC.

This chain joins TRBV19 and TRBJ1-2; D is ambiguous. Germline values: CDR1 LNHDA, CDR2 SQIVND (reference sequence). Trimming cost V 6 bases and J 4 bases, with 12 bases left between them. This CDR3 contains 13 residues. The CDR3 region is CASSLAAVYGYTF. Here the CDR3 DNA reads TGTGCCAGTAGCCTTGCGGCGGTCTATGGCTACACCTTC.

J is TRBJ1-1 and V is TRBV4-1; 7 bases map to TRBD1. CDR1 and CDR2 (germline): MGHRA, YSYEKL. This CDR3 has 13 amino acids. Trimming took 4 bases from V and 7 from J; bases not matched to a gene: 6. The CDR3 nucleotides read TGCGCCAGCAGCCCACAGGGGTTGGTTGAAGCTTTCTTT. Translation gives CASSPQGLVEAFF.

This sequence joins TRBV11-2 and TRBJ1-1; D remains ambiguous. The CDR3 is 14 amino acids. Germline V gene data show CDR1 as SGHAT and CDR2 as FQNNGV. Between the trimmed V and J ends, which lost 4 bases and 3 bases, there was a span of 12 bases. The CDR3 is CASSSSSGYTEAFF. Here the CDR3 DNA reads TGTGCCAGCAGCTCCTCCAGCGGTTACACTGAAGCTTTCTTT.

The chain recombines TRBV10-3 with TRBJ2-3; a weak D match, TRBD1 (6 bases). Germline CDR1 ENHRY, CDR2 SYGVKD. V gave up 2 bases and J gave up 0 bases, with 12 bases separating them. This CDR3 is 16 amino acids long. DNA of the CDR3: TGTGCCATCAGTGAGAAACAGGGCCTCAGCACAGATACGCAGTATTTT. Translating it yields CAISEKQGLSTDTQYF.

The CDR3 sequence is CASSLTRDRGYEQYF. The DNA of the CDR3 is TGCGCCAGCAGCCTTACCCGGGACAGGGGCTACGAGCAGTACTTC. The gene calls are TRBV5-1 and TRBJ2-7, with 10 bases aligning to TRBD1. The germline gives CDR1 SGHRS, CDR2 YFSETQ. After removal of 4 bases from V and 3 bases from J, the junction contained 7 bases not matched to a gene. There are 15 residues in the CDR3. The complete variable domain, with remaining parts taken from reference TRBV5-1 and TRBJ2-7, reads KAGVTQTPRYLIKTRGQQVTLSCSPISGHRSVSWYQQTPGQGLQFLFEYFSETQRNKGNFPGRFSGRQFSNSRSEMNVSTLELGDSALYLCASSLTRDRGYEQYFGPGTRLTVT.